This T cell receptor (beta chain) was sequenced during a study of blood T cell repertoires in COVID-19. Overall study: Sites across the United States, Italy and Spain contributed samples from acute and convalescent COVID-19. T cells, B-cell-depleted T cells, or PBMCs provided the cDNA or gDNA that served as material.

Germline V gene data show CDR1 as MGHRA and CDR2 as YSYEKL. This CDR3 region has 13 residues. The V end was cut by 4 bases, the J end by 5 bases, with 9 bases between. As handled by the study authors: Nucleated cell number was recorded as an estimate derived from reference gene primer amplification. Assay used: immunoSEQ multiplex PCR; TCRdb lists only in-frame clones, some missing. V and J calls and clone size follow that table, whereas D and trimming were derived from the DNA. Among over 45,000 clones listed, about 77% were seen once. The specimen was peripheral blood. This chain uses TRBV4-1 with TRBJ1-5; D gene uncertain. This sequence was found in a human donor with active or convalescent COVID-19. The donor label of this sample is uncertain. CDR3 nucleotides: TGCGCCAGCAGCCGGCTCAGTGATCAGCCCCAGCATTTT. Translating it yields CASSRLSDQPQHF.